This T cell receptor (beta chain) was observed in a study of Graves' ophthalmopathy and Graves' hyperthyroidism. Study results and caveats: Most expanded thyroid clonotypes above 0.001 frequency also appeared in blood.

This clonotype was counted ten times or more. Its specificity is unknown. In donors with ophthalmopathy, activity was moderate-to-severe, with CAS ≥3, NOSPECS ≥4 and duration under 3 months. Reliance was placed on clinical symptoms, serum thyroxine, TRAb, thyroid ultrasound and orbital computed tomography for diagnosis. The CDR3 is made up of 15 amino acids. Germline CDR1 is SGHTA and CDR2 is FQGTGA. V dropped 1 base and J dropped 3 bases, with 13 bases sitting between them. Using RNA transcripts, the TCR beta CDR3 regions were amplified. HTBI primers served in a first-round RT-PCR, which a second-round multiplex PCR followed. TCRdb reanalysed the multiplex PCR reads using MiXCR and keeps one entry per CDR3 protein. The sample has about 700,000 distinct CDR3 sequences; over 40% are singletons.

The chain carries TRBV7-3 and TRBJ2-7, with TRBD1 as a possible D gene (6 bases). The sequence came from an adult man with Graves' ophthalmopathy. Sequenced: peripheral blood. The CDR3 sequence: CASSLKPGVGYEQYF. CDR3 bases: TGTGCCAGCAGCTTAAAACCAGGGGTCGGCTACGAGCAGTACTTC.